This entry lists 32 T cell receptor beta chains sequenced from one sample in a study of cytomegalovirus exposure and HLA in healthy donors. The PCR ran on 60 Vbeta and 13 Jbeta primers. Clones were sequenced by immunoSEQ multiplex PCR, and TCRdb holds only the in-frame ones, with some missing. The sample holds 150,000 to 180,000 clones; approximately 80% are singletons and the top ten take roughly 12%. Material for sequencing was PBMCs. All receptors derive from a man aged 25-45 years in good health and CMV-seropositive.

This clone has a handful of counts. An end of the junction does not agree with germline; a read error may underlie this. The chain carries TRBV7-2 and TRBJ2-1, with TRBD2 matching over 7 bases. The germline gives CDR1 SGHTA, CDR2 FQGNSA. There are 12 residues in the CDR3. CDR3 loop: CASSLGAGRTLF. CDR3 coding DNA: TGTGCCAGCAGCTTAGGAGCGGGAAGGACCCTCTTC.

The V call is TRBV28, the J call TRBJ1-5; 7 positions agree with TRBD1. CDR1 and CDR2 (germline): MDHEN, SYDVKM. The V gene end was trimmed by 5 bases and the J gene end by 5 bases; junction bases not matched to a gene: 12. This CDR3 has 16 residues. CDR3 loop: CASSTTRGLRHQPQHF. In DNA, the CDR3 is TGTGCCAGCAGTACTACCAGGGGGTTAAGGCATCAGCCCCAGCATTTT.

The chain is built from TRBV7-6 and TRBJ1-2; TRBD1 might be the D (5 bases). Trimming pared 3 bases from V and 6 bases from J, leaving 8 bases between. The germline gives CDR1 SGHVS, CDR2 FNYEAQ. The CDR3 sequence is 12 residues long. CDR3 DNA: TGTGCCAGCAGCTTGGCGGGGGATGGCTACACCTTC. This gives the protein CASSLAGDGYTF.

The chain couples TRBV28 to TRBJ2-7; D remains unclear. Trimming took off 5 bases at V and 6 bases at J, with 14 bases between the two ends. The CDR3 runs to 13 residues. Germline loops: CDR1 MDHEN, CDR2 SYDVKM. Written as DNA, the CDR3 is TGTGCCAGCAGTGAAACAGCTACGATCGAGCAGTACTTC. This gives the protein CASSETATIEQYF.

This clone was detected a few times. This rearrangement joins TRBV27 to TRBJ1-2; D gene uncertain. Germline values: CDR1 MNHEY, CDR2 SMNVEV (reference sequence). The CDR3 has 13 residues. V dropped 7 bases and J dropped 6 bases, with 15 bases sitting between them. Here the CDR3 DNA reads TGTGCCAGCACCACAAACCGCGGGCATGGCTACACCTTC. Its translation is CASTTNRGHGYTF.

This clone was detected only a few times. The CDR3 sequence: CASSETGYSNQPQHF. DNA for the CDR3: TGTGCCAGCAGCGAGACAGGGTACAGCAATCAGCCCCAGCATTTT. This chain connects TRBV14 to TRBJ1-5, with 7 bases fitting TRBD1. The CDR3 is 15 amino acids. After removal of 5 bases from V and 1 base from J, the junction contained 5 bases not matched to a gene. The germline CDR1 and CDR2 sequences are SGHDN and FVKESK.

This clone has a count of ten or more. CDR3 coding DNA: TGTGCCAGCAGTTACCCGGGACAGGGGAAGGGCGGCTACACCTTC. Encoded protein: CASSYPGQGKGGYTF. The rearrangement joins TRBV6-6 to TRBJ1-2, with 10 positions matching TRBD1. Germline V gene data show CDR1 as MNHNY and CDR2 as SVGAGI (reference sequence). The CDR3 has 15 amino acids. Trimming took 2 bases from V and 8 from J; bases not matched to a gene: 8.

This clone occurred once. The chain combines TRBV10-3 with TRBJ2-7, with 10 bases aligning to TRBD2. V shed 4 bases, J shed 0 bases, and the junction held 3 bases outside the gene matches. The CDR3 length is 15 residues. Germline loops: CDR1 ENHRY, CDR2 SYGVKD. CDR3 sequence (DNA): TGTGCCATCAGTGGTTTAGCGGGAGGCTCCTACGAGCAGTACTTC. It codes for CAISGLAGGSYEQYF.

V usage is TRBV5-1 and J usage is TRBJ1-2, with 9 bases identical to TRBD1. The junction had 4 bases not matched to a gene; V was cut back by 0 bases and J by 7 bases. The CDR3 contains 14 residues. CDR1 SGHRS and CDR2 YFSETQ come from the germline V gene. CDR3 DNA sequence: TGCGCCAGCAGCTTGGCCTCGGACAGGGGTGGCTACACCTTC. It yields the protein CASSLASDRGGYTF.

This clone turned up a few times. In nucleotides, the CDR3 is TGTGCCAGCAGCTCAGCGGGAGGCCCCAACAATGAGCAGTTCTTC. It specifies CASSSAGGPNNEQFF. This chain links TRBV7-9 with TRBJ2-1; 9 bases are shared with TRBD2. The germline V gene encodes CDR1 SEHNR and CDR2 FQNEAQ (reference sequence). V lost 4 bases to trimming and J lost 5 bases; unmatched junction nucleotides: 6. The CDR3 has 15 residues.

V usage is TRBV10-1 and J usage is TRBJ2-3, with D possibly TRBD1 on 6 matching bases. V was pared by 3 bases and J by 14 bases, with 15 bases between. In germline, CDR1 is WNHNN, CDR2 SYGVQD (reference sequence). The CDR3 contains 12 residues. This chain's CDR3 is CASSDEGDPLYF. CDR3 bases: TGCGCCAGCAGTGACGAGGGGGACCCCTTGTATTTT.

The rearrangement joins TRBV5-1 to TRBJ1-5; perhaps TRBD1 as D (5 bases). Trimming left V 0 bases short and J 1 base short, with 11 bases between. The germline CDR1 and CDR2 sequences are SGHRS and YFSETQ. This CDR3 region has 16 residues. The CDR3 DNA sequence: TGCGCCAGCAGCTTGGGTGGGGCAGCGAGCAATCAGCCCCAGCATTTT. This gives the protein CASSLGGAASNQPQHF. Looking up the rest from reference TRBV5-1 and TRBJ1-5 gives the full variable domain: KAGVTQTPRYLIKTRGQQVTLSCSPISGHRSVSWYQQTPGQGLQFLFEYFSETQRNKGNFPGRFSGRQFSNSRSEMNVSTLELGDSALYLCASSLGGAASNQPQHFGDGTRLSIL.

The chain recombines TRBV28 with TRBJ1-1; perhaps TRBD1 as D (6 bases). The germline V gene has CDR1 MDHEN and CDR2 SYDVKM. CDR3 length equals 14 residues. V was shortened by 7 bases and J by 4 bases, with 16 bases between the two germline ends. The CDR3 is CASIQGSGSTEAFF. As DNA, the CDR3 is TGTGCCAGCATACAGGGATCGGGTAGCACTGAAGCTTTCTTT. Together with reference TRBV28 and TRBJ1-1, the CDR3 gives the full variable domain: DVKVTQSSRYLVKRTGEKVFLECVQDMDHENMFWYRQDPGLGLRLIYFSYDVKMKEKGDIPEGYSVSREKKERFSLILESASTNQTSMYLCASIQGSGSTEAFFGQGTRLTVV.

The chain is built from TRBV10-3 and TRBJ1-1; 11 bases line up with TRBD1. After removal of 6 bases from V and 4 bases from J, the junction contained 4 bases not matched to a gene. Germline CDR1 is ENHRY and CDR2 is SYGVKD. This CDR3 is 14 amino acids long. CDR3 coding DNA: TGTGCCATCAGCCCGGGACAGGGGGTCACTGAAGCTTTCTTT. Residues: CAISPGQGVTEAFF.

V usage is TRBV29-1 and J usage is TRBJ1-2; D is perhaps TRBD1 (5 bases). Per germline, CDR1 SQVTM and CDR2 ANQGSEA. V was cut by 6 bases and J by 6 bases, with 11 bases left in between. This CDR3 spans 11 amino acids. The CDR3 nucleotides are TGCAGCGTAGGGACTGTGGATGGCTACACCTTC. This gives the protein CSVGTVDGYTF.

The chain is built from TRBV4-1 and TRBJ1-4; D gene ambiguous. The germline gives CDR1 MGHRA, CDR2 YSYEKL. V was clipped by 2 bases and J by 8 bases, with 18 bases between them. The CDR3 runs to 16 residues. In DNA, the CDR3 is TGCGCCAGCAGCCAATTCGCCCGGGCCTCGGGAGAAAAACTGTTTTTT. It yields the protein CASSQFARASGEKLFF.

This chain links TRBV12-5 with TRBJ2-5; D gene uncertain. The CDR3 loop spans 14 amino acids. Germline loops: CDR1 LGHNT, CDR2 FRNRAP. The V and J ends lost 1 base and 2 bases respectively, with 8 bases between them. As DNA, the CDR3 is TGTGCTAGTGGTTTGGGGCACCTTCAAGAGACCCAGTACTTC. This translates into CASGLGHLQETQYF.

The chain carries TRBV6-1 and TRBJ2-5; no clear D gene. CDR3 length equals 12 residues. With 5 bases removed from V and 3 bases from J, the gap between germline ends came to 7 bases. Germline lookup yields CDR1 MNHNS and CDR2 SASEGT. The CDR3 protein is CASSRIKETQYF. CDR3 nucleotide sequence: TGTGCCAGCAGTCGTATTAAAGAGACCCAGTACTTC.

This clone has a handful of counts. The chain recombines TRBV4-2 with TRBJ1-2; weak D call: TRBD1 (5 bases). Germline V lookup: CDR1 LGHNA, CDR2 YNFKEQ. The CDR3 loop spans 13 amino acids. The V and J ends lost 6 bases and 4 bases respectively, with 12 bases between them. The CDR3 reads CASSRDSLYGYTF. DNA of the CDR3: TGTGCCAGCAGTCGTGACAGTCTCTATGGCTACACCTTC.

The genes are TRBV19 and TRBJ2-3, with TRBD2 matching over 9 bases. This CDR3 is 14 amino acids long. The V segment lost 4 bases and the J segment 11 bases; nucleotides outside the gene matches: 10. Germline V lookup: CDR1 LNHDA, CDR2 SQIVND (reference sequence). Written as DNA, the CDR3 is TGTGCCAGTAGTACCATAGCGGGAGACGGCAAGCAGTATTTT. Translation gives CASSTIAGDGKQYF.

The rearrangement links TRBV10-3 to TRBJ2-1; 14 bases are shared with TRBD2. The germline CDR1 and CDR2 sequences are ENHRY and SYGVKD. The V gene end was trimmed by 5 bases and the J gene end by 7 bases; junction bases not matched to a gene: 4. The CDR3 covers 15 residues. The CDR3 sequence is CAISLGTSGSNEQFF. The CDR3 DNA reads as TGTGCCATCAGTCTCGGGACTAGCGGGAGTAATGAGCAGTTCTTC.

This chain's CDR3 is CASTAFRYNEKLFF. As DNA, the CDR3 is TGTGCCAGCACTGCCTTTCGCTATAATGAAAAACTGTTTTTT. This chain joins TRBV28 and TRBJ1-4, with D unclear. Germline lookup yields CDR1 MDHEN and CDR2 SYDVKM. Deletions cut 7 bases from V and 4 bases from J, with 13 bases between. The CDR3 extends over 14 amino acids.

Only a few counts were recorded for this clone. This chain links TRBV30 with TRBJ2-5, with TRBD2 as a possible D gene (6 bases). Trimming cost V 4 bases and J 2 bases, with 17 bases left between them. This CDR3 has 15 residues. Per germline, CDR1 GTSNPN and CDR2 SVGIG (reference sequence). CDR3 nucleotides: TGTGCCTGGAATTCTTTGGGGGGACCTCAAGAGACCCAGTACTTC. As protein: CAWNSLGGPQETQYF.

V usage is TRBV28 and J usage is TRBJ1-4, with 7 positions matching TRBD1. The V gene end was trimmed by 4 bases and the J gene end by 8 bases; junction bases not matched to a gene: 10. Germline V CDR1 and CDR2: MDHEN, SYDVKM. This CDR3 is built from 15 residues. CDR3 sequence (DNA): TGTGCCAGCAGTTCTATGACAGGGATCCGGGAAAAACTGTTTTTT. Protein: CASSSMTGIREKLFF.

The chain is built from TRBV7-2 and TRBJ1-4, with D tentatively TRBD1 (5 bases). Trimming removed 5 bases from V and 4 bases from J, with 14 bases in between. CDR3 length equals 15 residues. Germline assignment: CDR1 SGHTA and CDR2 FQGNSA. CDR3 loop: CASSGRGVSNEKLFF. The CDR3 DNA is TGTGCCAGCAGCGGCCGGGGGGTTAGTAATGAAAAACTGTTTTTT.

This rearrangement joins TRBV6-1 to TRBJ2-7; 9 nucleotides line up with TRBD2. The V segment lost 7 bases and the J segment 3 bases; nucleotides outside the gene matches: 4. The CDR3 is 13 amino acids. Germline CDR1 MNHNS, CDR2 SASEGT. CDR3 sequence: CASTASGNYEQYF. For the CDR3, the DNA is TGTGCCAGCACCGCTAGCGGGAACTACGAGCAGTACTTC.

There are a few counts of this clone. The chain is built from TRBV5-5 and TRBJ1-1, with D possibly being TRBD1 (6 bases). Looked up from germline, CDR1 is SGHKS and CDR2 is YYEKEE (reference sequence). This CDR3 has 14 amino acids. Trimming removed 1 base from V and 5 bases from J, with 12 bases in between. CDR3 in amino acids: CASSLQGQVTEAFF. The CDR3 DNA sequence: TGTGCCAGCAGCTTGCAGGGGCAGGTTACTGAAGCTTTCTTT.

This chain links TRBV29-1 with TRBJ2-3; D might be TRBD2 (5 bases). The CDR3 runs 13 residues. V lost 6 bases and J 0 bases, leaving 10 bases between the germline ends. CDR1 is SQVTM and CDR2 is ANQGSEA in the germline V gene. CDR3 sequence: CSVGERSTDTQYF. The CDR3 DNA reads TGCAGCGTCGGTGAGCGGAGCACAGATACGCAGTATTTT.

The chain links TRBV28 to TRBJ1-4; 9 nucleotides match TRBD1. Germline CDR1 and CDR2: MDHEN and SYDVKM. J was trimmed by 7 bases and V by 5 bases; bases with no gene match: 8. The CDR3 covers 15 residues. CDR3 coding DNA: TGTGCCAGCAGTCTCCCCGGGACAGGGTCTGAAAAACTGTTTTTT. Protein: CASSLPGTGSEKLFF.

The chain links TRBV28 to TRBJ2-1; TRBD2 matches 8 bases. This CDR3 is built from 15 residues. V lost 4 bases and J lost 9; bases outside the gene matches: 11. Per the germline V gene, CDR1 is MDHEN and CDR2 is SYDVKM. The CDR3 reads CASSSKSGRLSEQFF. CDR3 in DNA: TGTGCCAGCAGTTCCAAGAGCGGGAGACTTAGTGAGCAGTTCTTC.

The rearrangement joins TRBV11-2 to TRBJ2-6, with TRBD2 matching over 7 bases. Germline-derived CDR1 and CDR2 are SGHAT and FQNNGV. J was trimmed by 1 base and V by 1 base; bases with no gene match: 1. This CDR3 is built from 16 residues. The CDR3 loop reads CASSLGRGSGANVLTF. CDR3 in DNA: TGTGCCAGCAGCTTAGGGCGGGGGTCTGGGGCCAACGTCCTGACTTTC.

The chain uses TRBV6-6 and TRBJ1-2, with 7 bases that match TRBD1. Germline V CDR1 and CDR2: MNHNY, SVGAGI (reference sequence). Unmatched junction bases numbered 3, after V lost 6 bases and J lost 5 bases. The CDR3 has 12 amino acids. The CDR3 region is CASRGGGYGYTF. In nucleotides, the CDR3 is TGTGCCAGCAGAGGGGGCGGGTATGGCTACACCTTC.